The 10 T cell receptor beta chains below come from one sample, sequenced in a study of T cells in tuberculosis (dated by TCRdb to 2016 to 2018). Library construction relied on the immunoSEQ multiplex PCR assay. The immuneACCESS repertoire file appears here via TCRdb, limited to in-frame rearrangements. These files lack a portion of the clones; in checked studies, under half of the deficit traces to unresolved V genes, and the cause of the others is not known. This sample holds about 58,000 clones; nearly 90% were observed only once. The ten largest account for just over 20% of the sample. Thawed, overnight-rested PBMC were stained with GMM-loaded CD1B tetramer, a Live/Dead dye and anti-CD3, then sorted on a FACS Aria II. C32 glucose monomycolate purified from Rhodococcus equi was loaded onto CD1B tetramers. The specimen sequenced was CD1b-GMM tetramer-negative cells sorted from PBMCs. Per the publication, the cell subset or site label means: T cells not binding CD1B-GMM tetramer, sorted from same donor. Receptors originate from an adult woman with latent tuberculosis.

J is TRBJ2-7 and V is TRBV11-2; 7 nucleotides agree with TRBD1. This CDR3 comprises 16 residues. The J segment lost 4 bases and the V segment lost 4 bases, leaving 13 bases of the junction unmatched. CDR1 and CDR2 (germline): SGHAT, FQNNGV. The CDR3 loop reads CASSSIKDRPSYEQYF. CDR3 DNA: TGTGCCAGCAGCTCAATCAAGGACAGGCCGAGTTACGAGCAGTACTTC.

This clone was seen only once. The rearrangement joins TRBV7-9 to TRBJ1-2; D unresolved. Trimming took off 5 bases at V and 8 bases at J, with 18 bases between the two ends. The CDR3 has 14 amino acids. Germline CDR1 SEHNR, CDR2 FQNEAQ (reference sequence). As DNA, the CDR3 is TGTGCCAGCAGCGGCATATCGGGAGTCGGGGGCTACACCTTC. It specifies CASSGISGVGGYTF.

This clone was found once. The CDR3: CASSPGSGLASGANVLTF. In DNA, the CDR3 is TGTGCCAGCAGCCCAGGCAGCGGGTTGGCCTCTGGGGCCAACGTCCTGACTTTC. The J gene is TRBJ2-6, the V gene TRBV7-2; maybe TRBD2 (6 bases). CDR3 length: 18 amino acids. V shed 5 bases and J shed 0 bases, with 17 bases lying between them. Germline CDR1 reads SGHTA; CDR2 reads FQGNSA.

This chain connects TRBV7-3 to TRBJ2-6; D is undetermined. CDR3 length equals 16 residues. Germline V gene data show CDR1 as SGHTA and CDR2 as FQGTGA. V shed 5 bases and J shed 1 base, with 12 bases lying between them. The CDR3 DNA reads as TGTGCCAGCAGCCACTACGGTGCGTCTGGGGCCAACGTCCTGACTTTC. It translates to CASSHYGASGANVLTF. The complete variable domain, with remaining parts taken from reference TRBV7-3 and TRBJ2-6, reads GAGVSQTPSNKVTEKGKYVELRCDPISGHTALYWYRQSLGQGPEFLIYFQGTGAADDSGLPNDRFFAVRPEGSVSTLKIQRTERGDSAVYLCASSHYGASGANVLTFGAGSRLTVL.

The V call is TRBV5-1, the J call TRBJ2-7; 10 positions agree with TRBD1. The CDR3 is 16 residues long. V was clipped by 4 bases and J by 5 bases; unmatched bases: 12. Germline CDR1 and CDR2: SGHRS and YFSETQ. CDR3 loop: CASSLSPGQGFHEQYF. Written as DNA, the CDR3 is TGCGCCAGCAGCCTCTCACCGGGACAGGGGTTCCACGAGCAGTACTTC.

CDR3 DNA sequence: TGTGCCAGCAGCTCCCTCCCCCGGGACAGGCCTGGAAACACCATATATTTT. Its protein is CASSSLPRDRPGNTIYF. The chain employs TRBV7-9 and TRBJ1-3; 8 bases map to TRBD1. Trimming took 4 bases from V and 2 from J; bases not matched to a gene: 10. Germline V gene lookup returns CDR1 SEHNR and CDR2 FQNEAQ (reference sequence). This CDR3 is 17 amino acids long.

The chain carries TRBV4-2 and TRBJ2-7, with TRBD1 identical over 8 bases. Germline V lookup: CDR1 LGHNA, CDR2 YNFKEQ. J was trimmed by 1 base and V by 4 bases; bases with no gene match: 3. This CDR3 is 14 amino acids long. DNA of the CDR3: TGTGCCAGCAGCCCTGACAGGGGTTCCTACGAGCAGTACTTC. Encoded protein: CASSPDRGSYEQYF.

The chain has TRBV28 and TRBJ2-7; 7 bases map to TRBD1. Germline V gene sequence: CDR1 MDHEN, CDR2 SYDVKM. This CDR3 has 14 amino acids. Losses at the gene ends were 8 bases for V and 1 base for J; bases not matched to a gene: 8. This chain's CDR3 is CASYHRDRSYEQYF. CDR3 DNA sequence: TGTGCCAGCTATCACCGGGACAGATCCTACGAGCAGTACTTC.

The chain couples TRBV11-3 to TRBJ1-3; D possibly corresponds to TRBD1 (6 bases). Germline V lookup: CDR1 SGHNT, CDR2 YENEEA. V dropped 6 bases and J dropped 0 bases, with 9 bases sitting between them. The CDR3 totals 14 residues. The CDR3 nucleotides are TGTGCCAGCAGTAAAGGGGGCTCTGGAAACACCATATATTTT. As protein: CASSKGGSGNTIYF.

This clone was recorded only once. This rearrangement joins TRBV6-5 to TRBJ2-7; D unresolved. Trimming stripped 8 bases from V and 0 bases from J, with 14 bases between. This CDR3 has 14 amino acids. Germline V gene data show CDR1 as MNHEY and CDR2 as SVGAGI. This CDR3 reads CASGPGASSYEQYF. In DNA, the CDR3 is TGTGCCAGCGGCCCAGGTGCGAGCTCCTACGAGCAGTACTTC.